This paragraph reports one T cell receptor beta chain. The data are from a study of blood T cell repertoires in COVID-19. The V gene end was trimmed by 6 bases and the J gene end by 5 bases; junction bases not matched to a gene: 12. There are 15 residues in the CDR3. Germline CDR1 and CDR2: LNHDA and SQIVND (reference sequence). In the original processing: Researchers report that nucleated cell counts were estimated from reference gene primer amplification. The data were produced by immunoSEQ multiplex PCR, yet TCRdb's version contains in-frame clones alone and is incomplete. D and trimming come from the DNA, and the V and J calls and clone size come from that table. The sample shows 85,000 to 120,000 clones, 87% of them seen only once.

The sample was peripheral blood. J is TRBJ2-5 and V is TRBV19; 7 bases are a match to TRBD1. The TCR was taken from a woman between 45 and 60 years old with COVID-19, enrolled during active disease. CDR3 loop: CASRRTRQGGETQYF. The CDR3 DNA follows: TGTGCCAGTAGACGGACCCGACAGGGTGGGGAGACCCAGTACTTC. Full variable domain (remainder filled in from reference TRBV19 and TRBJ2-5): DGGITQSPKYLFRKEGQNVTLSCEQNLNHDAMYWYRQDPGQGLRLIYYSQIVNDFQKGDIAEGYSVSREKKESFPLTVTSAQKNPTAFYLCASRRTRQGGETQYFGPGTRLLVL.